The present TCR beta chain was sequenced within a study of T-cell reconstitution after alpha-beta-depleted transplantation in children. Unique molecular identifiers were used in preparing the TCRbeta library. In TCRdb, the PCR reads were re-called with MiXCR into one record per CDR3 protein. The data show 800,000 to 1,000,000 distinct CDR3 sequences, with roughly 31% seen just once and over 25% held by the top ten. The CDR3 spans 15 residues. Germline V CDR1 and CDR2: SGHRS, YFSETQ. Trimming removed 4 bases from V and 4 bases from J; junction bases left unmatched: 10. This specimen was PBMCs, mostly from graft donor cells, taken 360 days after TCRalphabeta/CD19-depleted stem cell transplant. The chain uses TRBV5-1 and TRBJ2-7, with 8 bases aligning to TRBD1. This sequence was found in a boy in the first two years of life who had a stem cell transplant for SCID, so the T cells may come from the graft donor. CDR3 region: CASSPRQGAVYEQYF. The CDR3 DNA follows: TGCGCCAGCAGCCCCCGGCAGGGGGCGGTGTACGAGCAGTACTTC.